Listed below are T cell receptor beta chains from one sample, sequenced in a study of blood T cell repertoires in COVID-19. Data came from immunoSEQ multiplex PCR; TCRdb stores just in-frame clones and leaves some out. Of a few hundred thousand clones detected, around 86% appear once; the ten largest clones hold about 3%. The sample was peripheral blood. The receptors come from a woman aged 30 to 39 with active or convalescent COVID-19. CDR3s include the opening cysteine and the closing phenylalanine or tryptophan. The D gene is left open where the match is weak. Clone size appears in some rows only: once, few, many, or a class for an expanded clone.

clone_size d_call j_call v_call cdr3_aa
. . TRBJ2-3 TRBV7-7 CASSLGQTGTDTQYF
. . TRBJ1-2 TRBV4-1 CASSPPTAENYGYTF
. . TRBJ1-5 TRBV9 CASSPGSGSNQPQHF
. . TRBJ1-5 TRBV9 CASSGEGAYNQPQHF
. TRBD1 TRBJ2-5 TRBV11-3 CASSDSGTVQETQYF
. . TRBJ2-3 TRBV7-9 CASSFSSGSTDTQYF
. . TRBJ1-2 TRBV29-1 CSVEGGSWGYTF
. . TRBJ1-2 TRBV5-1 CASSLALPVYGYTF
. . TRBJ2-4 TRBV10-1 CASTESLRGPGVAKNIQYF
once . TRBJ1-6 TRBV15 CATGSYQNSPLHF
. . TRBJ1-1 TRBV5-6 CASSPGEGRWMNTEAFF
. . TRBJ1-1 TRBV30 CAWSSGPLQAFF
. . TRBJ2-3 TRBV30 CAWSERGRTDTQYF
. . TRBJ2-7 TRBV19 CASSIDPGSYEQYF
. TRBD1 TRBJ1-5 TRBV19 CASTRTGSTQEPQHF
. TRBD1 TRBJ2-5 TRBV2 CASTGTGGETQYF
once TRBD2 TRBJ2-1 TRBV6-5 CASSLAGGTYNEQFF
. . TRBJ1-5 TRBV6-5 CASSVRMGVGQPQHF
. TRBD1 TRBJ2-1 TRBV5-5 CASSWAGTGGYNEQFF
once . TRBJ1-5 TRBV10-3 CAINGEGGLGQPQHF
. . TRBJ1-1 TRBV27 CASSLARNTEAFF
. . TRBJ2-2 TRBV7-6 CASSLIEGGELFF
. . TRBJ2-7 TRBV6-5 CASTRGGEQYF
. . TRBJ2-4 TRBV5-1 CASSLGSQSKNIQYF
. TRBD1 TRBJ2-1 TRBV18 CASSPGQGGNEQFF
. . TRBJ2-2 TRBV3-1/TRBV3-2 CASSQSVTGELFF
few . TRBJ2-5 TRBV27 CASTLGKETQYF
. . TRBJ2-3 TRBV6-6 CASSYQGSRTDTQYF
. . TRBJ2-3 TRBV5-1 CASSFEGGTDTQYF
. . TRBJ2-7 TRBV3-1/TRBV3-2 CASSLGFSYEQYF
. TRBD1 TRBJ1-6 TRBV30 CAWSVPTGWGSPLHF